Sequencing of this T cell receptor (beta chain) was carried out in a study of Graves' ophthalmopathy and Graves' hyperthyroidism. Regarding the study as a whole: Most thyroid-expanded clonotypes exceeding 0.001 frequency were also found in blood.

This CDR3 has 15 amino acids. Germline V gene sequence: CDR1 ENHRY, CDR2 SYGVKD. V lost 4 bases, J lost 6 bases, and 18 bases lay in between. RNA transcripts yielded amplified TCR beta CDR3 regions. Second-round multiplex PCR came after a first-round RT-PCR that employed HTBI primers. TCRdb re-called the multiplex PCR reads with MiXCR, one entry per CDR3 protein. The sample records over 650,000 distinct CDR3 sequences, approximately 39% being singletons. This clonotype was counted many times. Its specificity is not known. The clonotype originates from an adult man with Graves' ophthalmopathy. What was sequenced was peripheral blood. V and J are TRBV10-3 and TRBJ1-2; no definite D call. CDR3 in DNA: TGTGCCATCAGTGGCCTATTAACGGGCGGGGATGGCTACACCTTC. It codes for CAISGLLTGGDGYTF.